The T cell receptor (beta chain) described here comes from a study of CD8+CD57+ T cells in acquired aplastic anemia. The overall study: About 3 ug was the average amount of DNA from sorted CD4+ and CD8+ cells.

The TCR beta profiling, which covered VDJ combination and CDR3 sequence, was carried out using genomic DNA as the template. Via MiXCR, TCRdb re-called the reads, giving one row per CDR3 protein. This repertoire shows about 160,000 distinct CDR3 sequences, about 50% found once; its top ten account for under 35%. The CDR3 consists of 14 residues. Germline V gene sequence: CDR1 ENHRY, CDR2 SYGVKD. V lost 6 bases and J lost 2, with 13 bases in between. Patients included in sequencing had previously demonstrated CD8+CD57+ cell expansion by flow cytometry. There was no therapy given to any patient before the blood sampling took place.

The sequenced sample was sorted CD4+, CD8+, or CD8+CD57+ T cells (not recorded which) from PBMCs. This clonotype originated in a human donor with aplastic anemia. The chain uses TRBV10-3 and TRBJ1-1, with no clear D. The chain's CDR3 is CAISRQVLNTEAFF. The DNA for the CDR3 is TGTGCCATCAGCCGACAAGTCCTAAACACTGAAGCTTTCTTT.